This T cell receptor beta chain was captured in a study of Graves' ophthalmopathy and Graves' hyperthyroidism. TCR beta CDR3 amplification used RNA transcripts. After a first-round RT-PCR with HTBI primers, a second-round multiplex PCR was run. TCRdb passed the multiplex PCR reads through MiXCR, listing each CDR3 protein once. The sample lists fewer than 250,000 distinct CDR3 sequences, less than 30% occurring once. Patients with other autoimmune diseases, uncontrolled infections, pregnancy or lactation were excluded. Reliance was placed on clinical symptoms, serum thyroxine, TRAb, thyroid ultrasound and orbital computed tomography for diagnosis. PBMCs came from 10 ml of fresh peripheral blood. Germline V gene sequence: CDR1 MDHEN, CDR2 SYDVKM. The CDR3 is 14 residues long. The germline V and J ends were trimmed by 5 bases and 5 bases, with 15 bases remaining between them. This clonotype came up a few times. Its antigen is not identified.

Study observations and caveats: Most thyroid-expanded clonotypes exceeding 0.001 frequency were also found in blood.

J is TRBJ2-5 and V is TRBV28; D may be TRBD1 (5 bases). The receptor was isolated from a man in his fifties with Graves' ophthalmopathy. The sample consisted of peripheral blood. CDR3 amino acids: CASSAGNWMETQYF. The CDR3 DNA follows: TGTGCCAGCAGTGCAGGGAATTGGATGGAGACCCAGTACTTC.